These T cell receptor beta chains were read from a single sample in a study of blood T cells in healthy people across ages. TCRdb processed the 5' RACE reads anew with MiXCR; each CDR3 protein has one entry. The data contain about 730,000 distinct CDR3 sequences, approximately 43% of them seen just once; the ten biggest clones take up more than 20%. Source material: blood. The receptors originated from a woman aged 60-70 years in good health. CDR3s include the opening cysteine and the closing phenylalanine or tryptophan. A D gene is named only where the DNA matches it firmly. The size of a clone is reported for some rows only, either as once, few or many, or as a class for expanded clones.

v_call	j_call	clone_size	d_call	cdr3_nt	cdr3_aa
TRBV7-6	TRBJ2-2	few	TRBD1	TGTGCCAGCAGATCGCCCACCGGGACAGACACCGGGGAGCTGTTTTTT	CASRSPTGTDTGELFF
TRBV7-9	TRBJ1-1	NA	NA	TGTGCCAGCAGCTTGGGTGGAGGGGAGGGCACTGAAGCTTTCTTT	CASSLGGGEGTEAFF
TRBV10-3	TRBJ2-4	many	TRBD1	TGTGCCATCAGTGAGGGGACAGGGGGGCCCCTAGCCAAAAACATTCAGTACTTC	CAISEGTGGPLAKNIQYF
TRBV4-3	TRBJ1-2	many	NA	TGCGCCAGCAGCCAAGAGAAAGGACTTAATGGCTACACCTTC	CASSQEKGLNGYTF
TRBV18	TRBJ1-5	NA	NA	TGTGCCAGCTCACGGGGTGCTAGGGAGCCCCAGCATTTT	CASSRGAREPQHF
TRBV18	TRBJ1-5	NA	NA	TGTGCCAGCTCACCAAGCCAGGGCAATCAGCCCCAGCATTTT	CASSPSQGNQPQHF
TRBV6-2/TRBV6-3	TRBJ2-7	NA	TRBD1	TGTGCCAGCCAGGACAGGGAACAAACCTACGAGCAGTACTTC	CASQDREQTYEQYF
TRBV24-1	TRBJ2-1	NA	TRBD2	TGTGCCACCAGTGCAAGGACTAGCGGGAGGTATGACAATGAGCAGTTCTTC	CATSARTSGRYDNEQFF
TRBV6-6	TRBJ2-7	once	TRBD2	TGTGCCAGCAGGCCTAGCGGTAGCCCCTACGAGCAGTACTTC	CASRPSGSPYEQYF
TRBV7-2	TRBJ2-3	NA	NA	TGTGCCAGCAGCTTATCAGGGTCGAAAGATACGCAGTATTTT	CASSLSGSKDTQYF
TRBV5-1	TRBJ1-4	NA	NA	TGCGCCAGCAGCTTGGCCGGGGGCCGAGGGGAAAAACTGTTTTTT	CASSLAGGRGEKLFF
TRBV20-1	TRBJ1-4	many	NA	TGCAGTGCTAGAACCAGCTCCGAAAAACTGTTTTTT	CSARTSSEKLFF
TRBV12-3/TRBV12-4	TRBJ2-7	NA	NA	TGTGCCAGCAGGCGGAACAAGGTAAGCGAGCAGTACTTC	CASRRNKVSEQYF
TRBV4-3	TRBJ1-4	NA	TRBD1	TGCGCCTGCAGCCAAGACAGGGGCACTAATGAAAAACTGTTTTTT	CACSQDRGTNEKLFF